One and the same sample provided the 23 T cell receptor beta chains below, sequenced in a study of CD8+CD57+ T cells in acquired aplastic anemia. Genomic DNA, serving as template, underwent TCR beta VDJ and CDR3 profiling. TCRdb processed the reads anew with MiXCR; each CDR3 protein has one entry. The data contain approximately 380,000 distinct CDR3 sequences, under 80% of them singletons. Sequenced material: sorted CD4+, CD8+, or CD8+CD57+ T cells (not recorded which) from PBMCs. The source is a human donor in good health, serving as a control.

This chain uses TRBV5-1 with TRBJ2-7; D is unresolved. The CDR3 covers 12 residues. Germline CDR1 reads SGHRS; CDR2 reads YFSETQ. Trimming removed 2 bases from V and 11 bases from J, with 14 bases in between. The CDR3 here is CASSFGPLYEYF. CDR3 sequence (DNA): TGCGCCAGCAGCTTTGGACCCCTCTACGAGTACTTC.

With regard to this clonotype: Given a much more abundant clone one base away, this may be a read error. The gene calls are TRBV6-5 and TRBJ2-7; D remains unclear. This CDR3 contains 11 residues. In germline, CDR1 is MNHEY, CDR2 SVGAGI. The CDR3 spells CASSYQAKQCF. The CDR3 bases are TGTGCCAGCAGTTACCAGGCGAAGCAGTGCTTC.

Concerning this clonotype: One end of the junction is discordant with germline, which a read error may explain. The chain employs TRBV15 and TRBJ2-7; unclear D gene. CDR3 length equals 13 residues. In germline, CDR1 is LNHNV, CDR2 YYDKDF (reference sequence). CDR3 amino acids: CATSRAPSGEPFF. The CDR3 DNA reads as TGTGCCACCAGCAGAGCACCCTCAGGCGAGCCTTTCTTC.

In the case of this clonotype: A junction boundary mismatches the germline segment, possibly from a read error. The genes are TRBV12-3 or TRBV12-4 and TRBJ2-1, with D possibly being TRBD1 (5 bases). This CDR3 has 13 amino acids. The CDR3 DNA reads TGTGCCATCAGTGAGACAGCAAACAATGAGCAGTTCTTC. This encodes CAISETANNEQFF.

This rearrangement joins TRBV5-1 to TRBJ2-2, with a tentative D call TRBD1 (6 bases). The germline V gene has CDR1 SGHRS and CDR2 YFSETQ. The ends were cut back, 3 bases at V and 5 bases at J, with 11 bases in the middle. This CDR3 has 14 amino acids. The CDR3 here is CASSSRQGTGELFF. The CDR3 region has the DNA TGCGCCAGCAGCTCACGGCAGGGGACCGGGGAGCTGTTTTTT. The entire variable domain, with the rest obtained from reference TRBV5-1 and TRBJ2-2, is as follows: KAGVTQTPRYLIKTRGQQVTLSCSPISGHRSVSWYQQTPGQGLQFLFEYFSETQRNKGNFPGRFSGRQFSNSRSEMNVSTLELGDSALYLCASSSRQGTGELFFGEGSRLTVL.

This chain uses TRBV5-4 with TRBJ2-6; a possible D gene is TRBD2 (6 bases). Trimming took 4 bases from V and 0 from J, leaving 17 bases between them. Germline values: CDR1 SGHNT, CDR2 YYREEE (reference sequence). The length of the CDR3 is 18 residues. In nucleotides, the CDR3 is TGTGCCAGCAGCCCGAGACGGGGACTTAGCTCTGGGGCCAACGTCCTGACTTTC. It encodes CASSPRRGLSSGANVLTF.

This clonotype has a handful of counts. The V and J genes are TRBV10-1 and TRBJ1-1, with 10 bases identical to TRBD1. Germline lookup yields CDR1 WNHNN and CDR2 SYGVQD (reference sequence). This CDR3 is 16 amino acids long. Germline trimming cut 4 bases from V and 3 bases from J; bases unmatched to any gene: 8. CDR3 residues: CASSAMIGTGDTEAFF. The CDR3 DNA reads as TGCGCCAGCAGTGCGATGATCGGGACAGGGGACACTGAAGCTTTCTTT.

This clonotype was observed at least ten times. The V call is TRBV25-1, the J call TRBJ1-1; no clear D. The CDR3 sequence is 14 residues long. Germline CDR1 MGHDK, CDR2 SYGVNS. Deletions cut 6 bases from V and 4 bases from J, with 15 bases between. The CDR3 nucleotides read TGTGCCAGCAGCACCACACTAGGATTCACTGAAGCTTTCTTT. Residues: CASSTTLGFTEAFF.

Concerning this clonotype: One end of the junction is discordant with germline, which a read error may explain. The rearrangement uses TRBV12-3 or TRBV12-4 and TRBJ2-3; 10 bases fit TRBD2. CDR3 length: 16 residues. The CDR3 sequence is CASRTSGSPSTNTQYF. The CDR3 DNA sequence: TGTGCCAGCAGGACTAGCGGGTCCCCTAGCACAAATACGCAGTATTTT.

This clonotype has only a few counts. This may arise from a read error, as a much more abundant clone is one base away. The chain uses TRBV10-3 and TRBJ2-1; D not certain. The ends were cut back, 11 bases at V and 5 bases at J, with 22 bases in the middle. Germline loops: CDR1 ENHRY, CDR2 SYGVKD. This CDR3 spans 15 amino acids. CDR3 nucleotides: TGTGCCTGCAGCTCCATGCTTGGAGCCCACAATGAGCAGTTCTTC. Amino acid sequence: CACSSMLGAHNEQFF.

About this clonotype: No conserved phenylalanine or tryptophan ends this CDR3, so it is likely a read error. CDR3 in amino acids: CASSCSLRSTDTQYL. CDR3 DNA sequence: TGTGCCAGCAGTTGTTCATTGAGAAGCACAGATACGCAGTATTTG. The chain recombines TRBV12-3 or TRBV12-4 with TRBJ2-3; D ambiguous. Between the trimmed V and J ends, which lost 4 bases and 0 bases, there was a span of 11 bases. The CDR3 runs 15 residues.

This clonotype was observed many times. This chain uses TRBV6-5 with TRBJ1-1; weak D call: TRBD1 (6 bases). This CDR3 has 15 amino acids. The V gene's germline CDR1 is MNHEY and CDR2 SVGAGI. Between the trimmed V and J ends, which lost 6 bases and 4 bases, there was a span of 18 bases. As DNA, the CDR3 is TGTGCCAGCAGGCCGAGGACAGAGCTAGCCACTGAAGCTTTCTTT. Amino acids: CASRPRTELATEAFF.

The genes are TRBV9 and TRBJ2-7; tentative D call: TRBD1 (6 bases). The V and J ends lost 3 bases and 9 bases respectively, with 19 bases between them. The CDR3 contains 14 residues. The germline gives CDR1 SGDLS, CDR2 YYNGEE. CDR3 in amino acids: CASSGGRGLGTQYF. The CDR3 bases are TGTGCCAGCAGCGGAGGCAGGGGCTTGGGGACGCAGTACTTC. Full variable domain (remainder filled in from reference TRBV9 and TRBJ2-7): DSGVTQTPKHLITATGQRVTLRCSPRSGDLSVYWYQQSLDQGLQFLIQYYNGEERAKGNILERFSAQQFPDLHSELNLSSLELGDSALYFCASSGGRGLGTQYFGPGTRLTVT.

With regard to this clonotype: One end of the junction is discordant with germline, which a read error may explain. The chain joins TRBV9 to TRBJ2-3, with 7 nucleotides matching TRBD1. CDR1 is SGDLS and CDR2 is YYNGEE in the germline V gene. This CDR3 spans 13 amino acids. The CDR3 coding sequence is TGTGCCAGCAAGGTACAGGGGACAGATAAGCAGTATTTT. Translated: CASKVQGTDKQYF.

This clonotype was observed a single time. This rearrangement joins TRBV20-1 to TRBJ1-6; tentative D call: TRBD1 (5 bases). The CDR3 has 14 residues. V lost 7 bases and J 11 bases, leaving 21 bases between the germline ends. CDR1 is DFQATT, CDR2 SNEGSKA, per germline (reference sequence). Here the CDR3 DNA reads TGCAGTGTAAAAGCGGGGGTCCCAGATACACCCCTCCACTTT. The encoded protein is CSVKAGVPDTPLHF.

The rearrangement uses TRBV11-2 and TRBJ1-2, with D uncertain. Trimming shortened V by 1 base and J by 5 bases, and 17 bases separated the two germline ends. There are 16 residues in the CDR3. Germline lookup yields CDR1 SGHAT and CDR2 FQNNGV. This CDR3 is CASSLVIAGSGYGYTF. DNA for the CDR3: TGTGCCAGCAGCTTAGTCATCGCAGGATCGGGATATGGCTACACCTTC.

Comments on this clonotype: A junction boundary mismatches the germline segment, possibly from a read error. The rearrangement uses TRBV7-2 and TRBJ2-7; TRBD1 might be the D (5 bases). Germline CDR1 and CDR2: SGHTA and FQGNSA. The CDR3 extends over 14 amino acids. DNA of the CDR3: TGTGCCAGCAGCGAATCAGGGTGGATCACAGATACGCAGTTC. Translated, it gives CASSESGWITDTQF.

This clonotype has a count of ten or more. This sequence joins TRBV6-5 and TRBJ1-5, with 8 nucleotides matching TRBD1. Unmatched junction bases numbered 9, after V lost 2 bases and J lost 3 bases. Germline V gene sequence: CDR1 MNHEY, CDR2 SVGAGI. The CDR3 extends over 17 amino acids. CDR3 in amino acids: CASSYAFQGANNQPQHF. DNA of the CDR3: TGTGCCAGCAGTTACGCATTCCAGGGGGCTAACAATCAGCCCCAGCATTTT.

CDR3 in DNA: TGTGCCACCAGCAGAGCGACAGCTACACAGAGGTCCTACGAGCAGTACTTC. Protein: CATSRATATQRSYEQYF. The chain uses TRBV15 and TRBJ2-7, with a weak D call TRBD1 (5 bases). Trimming removed 1 base at V and 1 base at J, with 17 bases between. The CDR3 has 17 amino acids. The germline CDR1 and CDR2 sequences are LNHNV and YYDKDF (reference sequence).

The chain recombines TRBV20-1 with TRBJ2-4, with D possibly matching TRBD1 (5 bases). Germline lookup yields CDR1 DFQATT and CDR2 SNEGSKA (reference sequence). This CDR3 contains 13 residues. Trimming took 3 bases from V and 0 from J, leaving 6 bases between them. The CDR3 spells CSASRVAKNIQYF. CDR3 sequence (DNA): TGCAGTGCTAGCAGGGTAGCCAAAAACATTCAGTACTTC.

The genes are TRBV12-3 or TRBV12-4 and TRBJ1-3, with 7 bases lining up with TRBD1. V gave up 5 bases and J gave up 3 bases; unmatched junction bases: 7. CDR3 length equals 15 residues. CDR3 residues: CASSPRQGGGNTIYF. The DNA for the CDR3 is TGTGCCAGCAGTCCCCGACAGGGAGGTGGAAACACCATATATTTT.

This chain uses TRBV7-2 with TRBJ2-7; D is unresolved. This CDR3 contains 12 residues. Germline V gives CDR1 SGHTA, CDR2 FQGNSA. The V end lost 1 base, the J end lost 7 bases, and 8 bases lay between the germline ends. The CDR3 DNA follows: TGTGCCAGCAGCTTAGGCACAATGGAGCAGTACTTC. This codes for CASSLGTMEQYF.

Note on this clonotype: The junction differs from germline at one of its ends, possibly a read error. V gene TRBV7-2 combines with J gene TRBJ1-2; D gene unclear. CDR1 and CDR2 from the germline V gene are SGHTA and FQGNSA. The length of the CDR3 is 15 residues. The chain's CDR3 is CASSLQRIEGDGCTF. CDR3 coding DNA: TGCGCCAGCAGCCTCCAGAGAATAGAGGGCGATGGCTGCACCTTC.